The T cell receptor beta chain described here comes from a study of T cell repertoires in cytomegalovirus infection. MiXCR was run by TCRdb on the reads, yielding one entry per CDR3 protein. The table has hundreds of thousands of distinct CDR3 sequences, about 44% seen once. Concerning this clonotype: Its target is unknown.

V dropped 0 bases and J dropped 4 bases, with 25 bases sitting between them. The V gene's germline CDR1 is DFQATT and CDR2 SNEGSKA (reference sequence). The CDR3 consists of 19 residues. The gene calls are TRBV20-1 and TRBJ2-1, with a weak D call TRBD1 (6 bases). The source of this sequence is a human donor in good health (CMV status not recorded). Some clones in this sample may be carry-over from other donors' samples. The sample here was cultured PBMCs, taken from culture after CMV antigen stimulation. The CDR3 nucleotides are TGCAGTGCTAGAGATTCCAAGGGGGATGGTGCAGGGGTTTACAATGAGCAGTTCTTC. This codes for CSARDSKGDGAGVYNEQFF.